The 30 T cell receptor beta chains below were found in one sample sequenced in a study of blood T cells in healthy people across ages (dated by TCRdb to 2013 to 2016). Library preparation employed 5' RACE. Sequencing used an Illumina HiSeq 2500. A second PCR of roughly 6 to 12 cycles was run with a J-beta primer mix and a sample-barcoded 5' primer. TCRdb reworked the public reads: Q25 trimming with fastp, MiXCR clone assembly, productive beta chains retained. Merged by CDR3 protein, the rows form single entries marked with the most common genes and DNA. This sample is represented by approximately 800,000 distinct CDR3 sequences; 56% of them were singletons. In total, the top ten clones hold around 24% of the sample. Source material: blood. All receptors come from a man between 35 and 55 years old in good health.

The V and J genes are TRBV28 and TRBJ2-7; the match to TRBD1 covers 9 bases. Losses at the gene ends were 5 bases for V and 3 bases for J; bases not matched to a gene: 11. Germline assignment: CDR1 MDHEN and CDR2 SYDVKM. The CDR3 has 16 amino acids. In DNA, the CDR3 is TGTGCCAGCAGTCTTAACCCGAGACAGGGGGGCTACGAGCAGTACTTC. Protein sequence: CASSLNPRQGGYEQYF.

The chain recombines TRBV12-3 or TRBV12-4 with TRBJ2-5, with TRBD2 matching 7 bases. The CDR3 has 15 residues. Trimming cost V 4 bases and J 11 bases; bases outside gene matches: 16. The CDR3 DNA follows: TGTGCCAGCAGTTCCACGGGAGGTTCCTACAATGAGCAGTACTTC. It yields the protein CASSSTGGSYNEQYF.

This clonotype was counted only a few times. The V call is TRBV7-2, the J call TRBJ2-7, with TRBD1 matching 8 bases. Germline CDR1 and CDR2: SGHTA and FQGNSA. There are 14 residues in the CDR3. The ends lost 0 bases at V and 6 bases at J; junction bases unmatched: 4. The CDR3 bases are TGTGCCAGCAGCTTAGCGGACAGGGCTGGCGAGCAGTACTTC. Protein sequence: CASSLADRAGEQYF.

This clonotype turned up a few times. This chain links TRBV27 with TRBJ2-3; TRBD1 agrees at 11 bases. CDR1 and CDR2 (germline): MNHEY, SMNVEV (reference sequence). After removal of 6 bases from V and 3 bases from J, the junction contained 11 bases not matched to a gene. CDR3 length: 17 residues. The CDR3 DNA sequence: TGTGCCAGCAGCTCAACGGGACAGGGGGTCTTAACAGATACGCAGTATTTT. Its translation is CASSSTGQGVLTDTQYF.

This clonotype was observed a few times. The chain carries TRBV20-1 and TRBJ2-5, with D tentatively TRBD1 or TRBD2 (5 bases each). The germline CDR1 and CDR2 sequences are DFQATT and SNEGSKA (reference sequence). Trimming took off 1 base at V and 1 base at J, with 19 bases between the two ends. The CDR3 extends over 17 amino acids. The CDR3 region is CSARARGRPGSQETQYF. As DNA, the CDR3 is TGCAGTGCTAGAGCCCGCGGGCGCCCAGGGTCCCAAGAGACCCAGTACTTC.

This clonotype has just a few counts. This sequence joins TRBV10-3 and TRBJ2-1; 12 bases map to TRBD2. V was clipped by 4 bases and J by 5 bases; unmatched bases: 3. Germline lookup yields CDR1 ENHRY and CDR2 SYGVKD. The CDR3 has 15 residues. CDR3 in DNA: TGTGCCATCAGTGCGACTAGCGGGGGAAACAATGAGCAGTTCTTC. Its translation is CAISATSGGNNEQFF.

The rearrangement uses TRBV7-6 and TRBJ1-2; a weak D match, TRBD1 (6 bases). Trimming stripped 4 bases from V and 5 bases from J, with 14 bases between. This CDR3 contains 14 residues. CDR1 and CDR2 from the germline V gene are SGHVS and FNYEAQ. CDR3 nucleotide sequence: TGTGCCAGCAGCTCCGCGATAGGGGGATATGGCTACACCTTC. Protein sequence: CASSSAIGGYGYTF.

This sequence joins TRBV7-2 and TRBJ2-3; D is unresolved. Trimming removed 1 base from V and 11 bases from J, with 7 bases in between. Germline V CDR1 and CDR2: SGHTA, FQGNSA. The CDR3 covers 11 residues. The CDR3 loop is CASSLVPEQYF. Written as DNA, the CDR3 is TGTGCCAGCAGCTTAGTTCCCGAGCAGTATTTT.

This clonotype was recorded once. The chain links TRBV20-1 to TRBJ2-5; 12 nucleotides line up with TRBD2. The CDR3 is 14 residues long. V lost 5 bases and J lost 4; bases outside the gene matches: 5. Germline V CDR1 and CDR2: DFQATT, SNEGSKA (reference sequence). In DNA form, the CDR3 reads TGCAGTGCTGAGACTAGCGGGAGATCAGAGACCCAGTACTTC. This sequence encodes CSAETSGRSETQYF.

CDR3 bases: TGTGCCAGCAGTGGGCAGGGATTCACCACAGATACGCAGTATTTT. Its protein is CASSGQGFTTDTQYF. This chain joins TRBV2 and TRBJ2-3; TRBD1 might be the D (5 bases). The CDR3 consists of 15 residues. Trimming stripped 4 bases from V and 2 bases from J, with 13 bases between. Germline CDR1 and CDR2: SNHLY and FYNNEI.

The chain uses TRBV4-2 and TRBJ1-1; D is undetermined. Germline V CDR1 and CDR2: LGHNA, YNFKEQ. V was shortened by 2 bases and J by 8 bases, with 12 bases between the two germline ends. This CDR3 spans 13 amino acids. The CDR3, as DNA: TGTGCCAGCAGCCAAATTACGCCGCCCGAAGCTTTCTTT. It translates to CASSQITPPEAFF.

The chain employs TRBV7-9 and TRBJ2-7, with 8 bases that match TRBD2. Germline-derived CDR1 and CDR2 are SEHNR and FQNEAQ (reference sequence). V shed 8 bases, J shed 5 bases, and the junction held 17 bases outside the gene matches. The CDR3 contains 16 residues. The DNA for the CDR3 is TGTGCCAGCTCCCCGGTCCCGCGGGAGGCCCGGGACGAGCAGTACTTC. This translates into CASSPVPREARDEQYF.

The chain couples TRBV7-9 to TRBJ1-5; D is perhaps TRBD1 (5 bases). Deletions cut 0 bases from V and 5 bases from J, with 8 bases between. CDR3 length: 14 residues. Germline V CDR1 and CDR2: SEHNR, FQNEAQ (reference sequence). As DNA, the CDR3 is TGTGCCAGCAGCTTAGCGGGGGGTTATCAGCCCCAGCATTTT. Its protein is CASSLAGGYQPQHF.

This chain connects TRBV12-3 or TRBV12-4 to TRBJ2-4; a weak D match, TRBD2 (5 bases). The CDR3 is 14 amino acids. V was shortened by 7 bases and J by 0 bases, with 10 bases between the two germline ends. Here the CDR3 DNA reads TGTGCCAGCAACCTCGGGGTAGCCAAAAACATTCAGTACTTC. It codes for CASNLGVAKNIQYF.

This chain links TRBV10-3 with TRBJ2-7; perhaps TRBD2 as D (6 bases). The CDR3 sequence is 16 residues long. V shed 8 bases and J shed 1 base, with 21 bases lying between them. Germline-derived CDR1 and CDR2 are ENHRY and SYGVKD. DNA for the CDR3: TGTGCCATCGGAGGGCTCCAAGTGGGTAGTTCCTACGAGCAGTACTTC. Encoded protein: CAIGGLQVGSSYEQYF.

This clonotype was seen more than once but under ten times. The chain uses TRBV5-1 and TRBJ2-5, with TRBD2 matching over 16 bases. CDR1 and CDR2 (germline): SGHRS, YFSETQ. After removal of 0 bases from V and 4 bases from J, the junction contained 3 bases not matched to a gene. The length of the CDR3 is 17 residues. CDR3 DNA: TGCGCCAGCAGCTTGGAAGGGACTAGCGGGAGGGTAGAGACCCAGTACTTC. Translation gives CASSLEGTSGRVETQYF.

This chain connects TRBV12-3 or TRBV12-4 to TRBJ1-2; D ambiguous. CDR3 size: 13 residues. V dropped 5 bases and J dropped 7 bases, with 14 bases sitting between them. The CDR3 nucleotides are TGTGCCAGCAGTCCGGGCCCCCGGGCTGGCTACACCTTC. Translating gives CASSPGPRAGYTF.

J is TRBJ2-5 and V is TRBV7-9, with D possibly matching TRBD1 (6 bases). This CDR3 is built from 17 residues. The V end lost 8 bases, the J end lost 1 base, and 23 bases lay between the germline ends. Germline CDR1 reads SEHNR; CDR2 reads FQNEAQ (reference sequence). CDR3 DNA sequence: TGTGCCAGCGTGATCAGGGGCGGCGGTTGGTCCCAAGAGACCCAGTACTTC. Translating gives CASVIRGGGWSQETQYF. Looking up the rest from reference TRBV7-9 and TRBJ2-5 gives the full variable domain: DTGVSQNPRHKITKRGQNVTFRCDPISEHNRLYWYRQTLGQGPEFLTYFQNEAQLEKSRLLSDRFSAERPKGSFSTLEIQRTEQGDSAMYLCASVIRGGGWSQETQYFGPGTRLLVL.

The chain couples TRBV5-5 to TRBJ1-2; D unclear. Germline-derived CDR1 and CDR2 are SGHKS and YYEKEE (reference sequence). CDR3 length: 13 residues. Trimming removed 5 bases from V and 4 bases from J, with 12 bases in between. DNA for the CDR3: TGTGCCAGCAGGGCGGTCTCGGTCTATGGCTACACCTTC. It translates to CASRAVSVYGYTF.

The chain uses TRBV9 and TRBJ2-7; TRBD1 matches at 8 bases. The trim removed 0 bases at V and 7 bases at J, leaving 12 bases unmatched. Per germline, CDR1 SGDLS and CDR2 YYNGEE. This CDR3 is built from 16 residues. In DNA, the CDR3 is TGTGCCAGCAGCGTAGCCGGACAGGGAATTCGGGGTGAGCAGTACTTC. Protein product: CASSVAGQGIRGEQYF.

V usage is TRBV18 and J usage is TRBJ2-1; D remains ambiguous. The germline V gene has CDR1 KGHSH and CDR2 LQKENI. The V and J ends lost 3 bases and 7 bases respectively, with 4 bases between them. The CDR3 loop spans 11 amino acids. In DNA, the CDR3 is TGTGCCAGCTCACCTGTAAATGAGCAGTTCTTC. Residues: CASSPVNEQFF. The full variable domain, with the rest looked up from reference TRBV18 and TRBJ2-1, is NAGVMQNPRHLVRRRGQEARLRCSPMKGHSHVYWYRQLPEEGLKFMVYLQKENIIDESGMPKERFSAEFPKEGPSILRIQQVVRGDSAAYFCASSPVNEQFFGPGTRLTVL.

J is TRBJ2-1 and V is TRBV20-1; D is perhaps TRBD2 (6 bases). Germline CDR1 reads DFQATT; CDR2 reads SNEGSKA (reference sequence). The CDR3 extends over 16 amino acids. V lost 0 bases to trimming and J lost 9 bases, with 21 bases between them. The CDR3 spells CSARDLEGAVHSEQFF. The CDR3 bases are TGCAGTGCTAGAGATCTGGAGGGAGCAGTACATAGTGAGCAGTTCTTC.

The CDR3 bases are TGTGCCAGCACTGGGGGACGAACTCCATTCTCCGTCAATGAGCAGTTCTTC. This gives the protein CASTGGRTPFSVNEQFF. This chain joins TRBV12-3 or TRBV12-4 and TRBJ2-1; D may be TRBD1 or TRBD2 (5 bases each). Deletions cut 7 bases from V and 6 bases from J, with 25 bases between. The CDR3 length is 17 residues.

This clonotype was counted a single time. J is TRBJ2-4 and V is TRBV20-1, with 9 bases identical to TRBD2. The assigned J gene may be wrong: the sequence end matches TRBJ2-7 better. The CDR3 covers 17 residues. The V gene's germline CDR1 is DFQATT and CDR2 SNEGSKA (reference sequence). CDR3 nucleotide sequence: TGCAGTGCTAGAGTAAGGGGACTAGCTCAAAACCCCTACGAGCAGTACTTC. It translates to CSARVRGLAQNPYEQYF.

The chain uses TRBV9 and TRBJ2-1; D uncertain. Germline V gene lookup returns CDR1 SGDLS and CDR2 YYNGEE. V lost 4 bases and J 7 bases, leaving 6 bases between the germline ends. This CDR3 region has 11 residues. CDR3 DNA sequence: TGTGCCAGCAGCCTAACTAATGAGCAGTTCTTC. It specifies CASSLTNEQFF.

CDR3 loop: CASSETEENIYGYTF. The CDR3 region has the DNA TGTGCCAGCAGTGAAACCGAAGAAAACATCTATGGCTACACCTTC. J is TRBJ1-2 and V is TRBV6-1, with D unclear. CDR1 and CDR2 (germline): MNHNS, SASEGT. V was shortened by 2 bases and J by 4 bases, with 14 bases between the two germline ends. The CDR3 has 15 amino acids.

The V call is TRBV28, the J call TRBJ2-7; 8 bases agree with TRBD2. Germline trimming cut 6 bases from V and 6 bases from J; bases unmatched to any gene: 10. CDR3 length: 14 residues. CDR1 and CDR2 from the germline V gene are MDHEN and SYDVKM. The CDR3 loop is CASRPIGRAFEQYF. DNA for the CDR3: TGTGCCAGCAGACCCATCGGGAGGGCCTTCGAGCAGTACTTC.

The gene calls are TRBV4-1 and TRBJ2-1; D call uncertain. The CDR3 loop spans 14 amino acids. Trimming pared 4 bases from V and 7 bases from J, leaving 14 bases between. CDR1 and CDR2 from the germline V gene are MGHRA and YSYEKL. CDR3 nucleotides: TGCGCCAGCAGCCCAGGACCCCCCATGAATGAGCAGTTCTTC. Protein product: CASSPGPPMNEQFF.

The CDR3 is CSAPLAGGTYYEQYF. The CDR3 DNA is TGCAGTGCACCGCTAGCGGGAGGGACTTATTACGAGCAGTACTTC. V is TRBV20-1 and J is TRBJ2-7; TRBD2 matches 12 bases. This CDR3 spans 15 amino acids. CDR1 and CDR2 (germline): DFQATT, SNEGSKA (reference sequence). V lost 6 bases to trimming and J lost 4 bases; unmatched junction nucleotides: 10.

In its sample, this clonotype was seen a few times. The rearrangement uses TRBV5-4 and TRBJ2-7; perhaps D is TRBD1 or TRBD2 (5 bases each). The DNA end favors TRBJ2-4, so the J call may be wrong. In germline, CDR1 is SGHNT, CDR2 YYREEE (reference sequence). The CDR3 totals 13 residues. CDR3 nucleotides: TGTGCCAGCAGCTTTTGGGACGAAAACATTCAGTACTTC. It codes for CASSFWDENIQYF.